This T cell receptor beta chain comes out of a study of blood T cells in healthy people across ages. Healthy Caucasians from Russia aged about 6 to 100 served as donors. No fewer than 7 million PBMCs went into each sample. Alongside a J-beta primer mix, a sample-barcoded 5' primer served in a second PCR lasting about 6 to 12 cycles. TCRdb recomputed calls from the 5' RACE reads with MiXCR, one row per CDR3 protein. The table shows approximately 1,700,000 distinct CDR3 sequences, with around 42% occurring only once. Study conclusions and caveats: One million T cells yielded diversity estimates that were considered underestimates.

The CDR3 has 20 residues. The germline CDR1 and CDR2 sequences are SGHTA and FQGNSA. Losses at the gene ends were 3 bases for V and 2 bases for J; bases not matched to a gene: 11. This clonotype occurred a few times. Its antigen is undetermined. The source of this sequence is a human donor in good health. The specimen sequenced was blood. The gene calls are TRBV7-2 and TRBJ2-3; 16 bases agree with TRBD2. CDR3: CASSFEPGLAGGLVTDTQYF. CDR3 DNA sequence: TGTGCCAGCAGCTTTGAACCGGGACTAGCGGGGGGGCTCGTCACAGATACGCAGTATTTT.